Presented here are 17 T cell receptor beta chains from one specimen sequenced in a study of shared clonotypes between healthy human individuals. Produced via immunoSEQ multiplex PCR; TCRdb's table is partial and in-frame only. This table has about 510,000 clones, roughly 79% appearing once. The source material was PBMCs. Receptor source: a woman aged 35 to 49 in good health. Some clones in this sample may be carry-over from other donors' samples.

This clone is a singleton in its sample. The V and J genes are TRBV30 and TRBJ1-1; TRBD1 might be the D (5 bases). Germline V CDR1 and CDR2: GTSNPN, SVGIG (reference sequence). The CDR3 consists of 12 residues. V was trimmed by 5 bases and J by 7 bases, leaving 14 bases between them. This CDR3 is CAWDRGQGEAFF. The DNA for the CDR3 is TGTGCCTGGGATCGTGGGCAGGGTGAAGCTTTCTTT.

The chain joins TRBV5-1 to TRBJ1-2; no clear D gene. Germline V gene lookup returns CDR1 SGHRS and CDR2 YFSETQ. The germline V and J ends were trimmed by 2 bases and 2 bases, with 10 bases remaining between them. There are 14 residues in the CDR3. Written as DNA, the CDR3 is TGCGCCAGCAGCTTACGGACGGAAAACTATGGCTACACCTTC. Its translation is CASSLRTENYGYTF.

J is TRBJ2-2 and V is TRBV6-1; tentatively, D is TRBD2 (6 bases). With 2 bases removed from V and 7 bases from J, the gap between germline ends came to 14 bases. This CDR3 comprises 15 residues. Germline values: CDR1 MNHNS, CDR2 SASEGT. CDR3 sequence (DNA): TGTGCCAGCAGTGAATTGCAACAGGAGGGCGGGGAGCTGTTTTTT. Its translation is CASSELQQEGGELFF.

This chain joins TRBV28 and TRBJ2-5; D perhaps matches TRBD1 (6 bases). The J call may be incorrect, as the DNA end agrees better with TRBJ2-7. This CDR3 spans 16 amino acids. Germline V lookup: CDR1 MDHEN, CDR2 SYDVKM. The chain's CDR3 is CASSSPYSTGTYEQYF. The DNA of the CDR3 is TGTGCCAGCAGCTCCCCCTACTCGACAGGAACGTACGAGCAGTACTTC.

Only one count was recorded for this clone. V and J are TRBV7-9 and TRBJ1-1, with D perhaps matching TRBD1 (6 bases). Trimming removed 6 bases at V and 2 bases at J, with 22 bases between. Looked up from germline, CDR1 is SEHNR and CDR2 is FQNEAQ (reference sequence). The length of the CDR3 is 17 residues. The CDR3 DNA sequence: TGTGCCAGCAGACCCCATCCGAGGGGGGACTTTAACACTGAAGCTTTCTTT. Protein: CASRPHPRGDFNTEAFF.

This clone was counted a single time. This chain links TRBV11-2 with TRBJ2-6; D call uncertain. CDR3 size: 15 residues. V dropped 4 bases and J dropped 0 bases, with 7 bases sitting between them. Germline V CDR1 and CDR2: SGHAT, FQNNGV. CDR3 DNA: TGTGCCAGCAGCTGGGCCGACTCTGGGGCCAACGTCCTGACTTTC. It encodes CASSWADSGANVLTF.

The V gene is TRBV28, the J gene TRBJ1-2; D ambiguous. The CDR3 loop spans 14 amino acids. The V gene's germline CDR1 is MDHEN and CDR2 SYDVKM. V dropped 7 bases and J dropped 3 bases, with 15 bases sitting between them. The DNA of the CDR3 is TGTGCCAGCACAACCCCCAGTAACTACTATGGCTACACCTTC. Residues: CASTTPSNYYGYTF.

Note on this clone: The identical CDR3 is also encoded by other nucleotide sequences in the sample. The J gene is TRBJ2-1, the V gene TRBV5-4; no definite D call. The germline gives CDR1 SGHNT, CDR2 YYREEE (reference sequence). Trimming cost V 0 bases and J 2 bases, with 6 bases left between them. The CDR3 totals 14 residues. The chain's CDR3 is CASSLVGTYNEQFF. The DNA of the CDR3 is TGTGCCAGCAGCTTGGTAGGAACCTACAATGAGCAGTTCTTC.

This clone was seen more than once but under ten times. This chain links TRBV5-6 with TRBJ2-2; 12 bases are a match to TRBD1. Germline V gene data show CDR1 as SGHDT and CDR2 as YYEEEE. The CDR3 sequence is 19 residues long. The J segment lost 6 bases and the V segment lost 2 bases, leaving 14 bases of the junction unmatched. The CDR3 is CASSFIPGTGGSRAGELFF. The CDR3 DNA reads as TGTGCCAGCAGCTTTATTCCCGGGACAGGGGGCTCTAGGGCCGGGGAGCTGTTTTTT.

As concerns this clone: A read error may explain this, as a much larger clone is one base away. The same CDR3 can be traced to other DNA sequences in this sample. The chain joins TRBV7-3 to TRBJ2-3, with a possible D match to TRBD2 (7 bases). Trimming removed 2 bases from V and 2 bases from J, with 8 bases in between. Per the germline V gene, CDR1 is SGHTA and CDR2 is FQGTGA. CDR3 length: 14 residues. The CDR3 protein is CASSLAGATDTQYF. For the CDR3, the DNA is TGTGCCAGCAGCTTAGCGGGGGCCACAGATACGCAGTATTTT.

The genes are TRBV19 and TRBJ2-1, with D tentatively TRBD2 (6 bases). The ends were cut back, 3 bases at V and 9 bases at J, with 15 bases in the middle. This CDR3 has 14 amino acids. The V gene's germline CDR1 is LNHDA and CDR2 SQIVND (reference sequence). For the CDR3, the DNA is TGTGCCAGTAGTATCGTAGTGGGAGGTGGTGAGCAGTTCTTC. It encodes CASSIVVGGGEQFF.

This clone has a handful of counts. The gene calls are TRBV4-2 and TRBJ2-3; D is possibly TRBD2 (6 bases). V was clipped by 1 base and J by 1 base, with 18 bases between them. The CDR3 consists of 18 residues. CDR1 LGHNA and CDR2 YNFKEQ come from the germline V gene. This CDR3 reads CASSQGSGGPVGTDTQYF. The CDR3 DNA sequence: TGTGCCAGCAGCCAAGGTAGCGGAGGGCCCGTAGGCACAGATACGCAGTATTTT.

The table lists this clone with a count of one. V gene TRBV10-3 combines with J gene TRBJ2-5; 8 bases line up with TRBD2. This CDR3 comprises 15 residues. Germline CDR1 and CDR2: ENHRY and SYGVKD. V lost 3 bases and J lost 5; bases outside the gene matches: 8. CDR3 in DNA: TGTGCCATCAGTGAAAATAGGGCGGGAGGCGAGACCCAGTACTTC. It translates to CAISENRAGGETQYF.

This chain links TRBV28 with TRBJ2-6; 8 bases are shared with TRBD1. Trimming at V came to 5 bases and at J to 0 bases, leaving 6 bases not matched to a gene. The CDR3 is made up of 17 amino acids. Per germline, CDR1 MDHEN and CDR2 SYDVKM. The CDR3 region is CASSIRTGNSGANVLTF. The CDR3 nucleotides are TGTGCCAGCAGTATTAGGACAGGGAACTCTGGGGCCAACGTCCTGACTTTC.

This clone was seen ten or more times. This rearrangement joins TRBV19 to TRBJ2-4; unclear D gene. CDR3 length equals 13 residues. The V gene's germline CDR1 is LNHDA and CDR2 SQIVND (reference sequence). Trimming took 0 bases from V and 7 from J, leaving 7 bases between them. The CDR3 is CASSIDRRNIQYF. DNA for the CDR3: TGTGCCAGTAGTATAGACAGGCGGAACATTCAGTACTTC.

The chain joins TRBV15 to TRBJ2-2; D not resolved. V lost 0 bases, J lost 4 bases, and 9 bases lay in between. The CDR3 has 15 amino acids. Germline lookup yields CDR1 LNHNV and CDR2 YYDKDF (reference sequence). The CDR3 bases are TGTGCCACCAGCAGAGAGGGCCGAACCACCGGGGAGCTGTTTTTT. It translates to CATSREGRTTGELFF.

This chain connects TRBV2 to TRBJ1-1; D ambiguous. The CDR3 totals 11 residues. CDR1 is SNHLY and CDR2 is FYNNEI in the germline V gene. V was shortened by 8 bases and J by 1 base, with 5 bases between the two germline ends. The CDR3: CASAGNTEAFF. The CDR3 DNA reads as TGTGCCAGCGCGGGGAACACTGAAGCTTTCTTT.